This T cell receptor (beta chain) emerged from a study of T cells in Graves' hyperthyroidism and ophthalmopathy. PBMCs were derived from about 9.1 ml fresh peripheral blood. This clonotype came up many times. J lost 2 bases, V lost 7 bases, and 3 bases had no gene match. The CDR3 sequence is 14 residues long. RNA transcripts gave rise to amplified TCR beta CDR3 regions. HTBI primers were used for first-round RT-PCR of the TCR CDR3. Each CDR3 protein is one row after TCRdb ran MiXCR on the multiplex PCR reads. The data contain more than 300,000 distinct CDR3 sequences, about 13% of them singletons. This receptor was identified in a young woman with Graves' hyperthyroidism. The sequencing sample was made of blood. The gene calls are TRBV12-3 or TRBV12-4 and TRBJ1-5, with 9 nucleotides matching TRBD1. DNA for the CDR3: TGTGCCAGCAAACAGGGGGCACGCAATCAGCCCCAGCATTTT. Translated: CASKQGARNQPQHF.